Below, one TCR beta chain is given with its context. This CDR3 is built from 14 residues. Germline V gene sequence: CDR1 SGHDT, CDR2 YYEEEE. The junction had 6 bases not matched to a gene; V was cut back by 4 bases and J by 2 bases. The data belong to a study of blood T cell repertoires in COVID-19. Study summary: Samples taken during acute and convalescent COVID-19 were collected in the United States, Italy and Spain. The cDNA or gDNA used as material had been derived from T cells, B-cell-depleted T cells, or PBMCs.

Methods used by the authors: Counts of nucleated cells, estimated from reference gene primer amplification, were obtained. The data were produced by immunoSEQ multiplex PCR, yet TCRdb's version contains in-frame clones alone and is incomplete. That table supplies the V and J calls and clone size; D and trimming were determined from the DNA. The sample shows almost 25,000 clones, more than 80% of them seen only once. Sample: peripheral blood. This TCR was sampled from a woman in her 70s with COVID-19, enrolled during active disease. J is TRBJ2-7 and V is TRBV5-6, with TRBD2 matching over 7 bases. This chain's CDR3 is CASSKRDLTYEQYV. The CDR3 coding sequence is TGTGCCAGCAGCAAGCGGGACTTGACCTACGAGCAGTACGTC.